The next 25 T cell receptor beta chains were all read from a single sample in a study of cytomegalovirus exposure and HLA in healthy donors. Profiling relied on immunoSEQ multiplex PCR, and the TCRdb table lists in-frame clones only, not all of them. This table holds roughly 300,000 clones, approximately 86% found once. Sequenced input: PBMCs. The receptors originated from a woman in her 30s in good health and CMV-seropositive.

The chain links TRBV19 to TRBJ2-5, with D maybe TRBD1 (5 bases). The CDR3 length is 15 residues. Germline lookup yields CDR1 LNHDA and CDR2 SQIVND (reference sequence). Deletions cut 3 bases from V and 5 bases from J, with 16 bases between. CDR3 bases: TGTGCCAGTAGTATCGGGTCAGGGTCTGTGGAGACCCAGTACTTC. Its translation: CASSIGSGSVETQYF.

The chain links TRBV7-8 to TRBJ2-1; 8 positions match TRBD1. V dropped 5 bases and J dropped 8; count of bases not matched to a gene: 8. Germline CDR1 reads SGHVS; CDR2 reads FQNEAQ. The CDR3 is 14 amino acids. As DNA, the CDR3 is TGTGCCAGCAGCCGGACAGGGAGTTCCTATGAGCAGTTCTTC. It encodes CASSRTGSSYEQFF.

Worth noting for this clone: In the same sample, other DNA sequences code for this CDR3. The chain joins TRBV30 to TRBJ2-5; D gene unclear. The ends were cut back, 0 bases at V and 5 bases at J, with 4 bases in the middle. Germline CDR1 is GTSNPN and CDR2 is SVGIG (reference sequence). The CDR3 length is 11 residues. The CDR3 spells CAWSVTETQYF. CDR3 DNA: TGTGCCTGGAGTGTAACGGAGACCCAGTACTTC.

The V call is TRBV6-1, the J call TRBJ2-7; D ambiguous. The CDR3 contains 12 residues. The V end was cut by 2 bases, the J end by 12 bases, with 14 bases between. In germline, CDR1 is MNHNS, CDR2 SASEGT. The chain's CDR3 is CASSESLRIGYF. CDR3 bases: TGTGCCAGCAGTGAAAGTCTGAGGATAGGGTACTTC.

The genes are TRBV29-1 and TRBJ2-5, with TRBD2 matching 7 bases. CDR1 is SQVTM, CDR2 ANQGSEA, per germline. The V gene end was trimmed by 2 bases and the J gene end by 6 bases; junction bases not matched to a gene: 9. The CDR3 has 14 residues. CDR3 in amino acids: CSVEPSGVGKTQYF. The CDR3 DNA follows: TGCAGCGTTGAACCCAGCGGGGTTGGAAAGACCCAGTACTTC.

The chain joins TRBV6-6 to TRBJ2-2; D perhaps matches TRBD2 (7 bases). V dropped 7 bases and J dropped 5 bases, with 20 bases sitting between them. Germline values: CDR1 MNHNY, CDR2 SVGAGI (reference sequence). This CDR3 has 16 residues. The CDR3 DNA follows: TGTGCCAGCACCAGAGGGGGGACTACAGAGACCGGGGAGCTGTTTTTT. Its translation is CASTRGGTTETGELFF.

V and J are TRBV6-4 and TRBJ1-1; tentatively, D is TRBD1 (6 bases). Looked up from germline, CDR1 is MRHNA and CDR2 is SNTAGT. The CDR3 has 13 residues. The V gene lost 6 bases and the J gene lost 4 bases, with 12 bases spanning the gap. DNA of the CDR3: TGTGCCAGCAGGCTTACAGGGACCACTGAAGCTTTCTTT. Amino acid sequence: CASRLTGTTEAFF.

V gene TRBV28 combines with J gene TRBJ1-6, with D maybe TRBD1 (6 bases). Looked up from germline, CDR1 is MDHEN and CDR2 is SYDVKM. Deletions cut 6 bases from V and 9 bases from J, with 15 bases between. This CDR3 is built from 14 residues. The CDR3 sequence: CASRPATGASPLHF. The DNA of the CDR3 is TGTGCCAGCAGGCCCGCGACGGGGGCTTCACCCCTCCACTTT. Full variable domain (outside the CDR3, taken from reference TRBV28 and TRBJ1-6): DVKVTQSSRYLVKRTGEKVFLECVQDMDHENMFWYRQDPGLGLRLIYFSYDVKMKEKGDIPEGYSVSREKKERFSLILESASTNQTSMYLCASRPATGASPLHFGNGTRLTVT.

This clone is a singleton in its sample. The CDR3 sequence is CASSLGVGSSYEQYF. CDR3 DNA sequence: TGCGCCAGCAGCTTAGGGGTGGGGAGCTCCTACGAGCAGTACTTC. The gene calls are TRBV5-1 and TRBJ2-7; D possibly matches TRBD1 or TRBD2 (5 bases each). V was pared by 2 bases and J by 0 bases, with 12 bases between. CDR1 and CDR2 (germline): SGHRS, YFSETQ. This CDR3 is 15 amino acids long.

The V gene is TRBV28, the J gene TRBJ1-6, with 8 bases lining up with TRBD1. CDR1 is MDHEN, CDR2 SYDVKM, per germline. The CDR3 is made up of 14 amino acids. Trimming at V came to 5 bases and at J to 6 bases, leaving 3 bases not matched to a gene. Here the CDR3 reads CASSQDRGNSPLHF. The CDR3, as DNA: TGTGCCAGCAGTCAAGACAGGGGTAATTCACCCCTCCACTTT.

The chain couples TRBV27 to TRBJ2-7; D uncertain. V was cut by 8 bases and J by 6 bases, with 11 bases left in between. This CDR3 region has 11 residues. Germline values: CDR1 MNHEY, CDR2 SMNVEV (reference sequence). Here the CDR3 reads CASGQWGEQYF. The CDR3 coding sequence is TGTGCCAGCGGCCAGTGGGGCGAGCAGTACTTC.

The sample holds one count of this clone. V is TRBV19 and J is TRBJ1-2; no definite D call. The CDR3 consists of 10 residues. Germline CDR1 reads LNHDA; CDR2 reads SQIVND (reference sequence). The V end lost 6 bases, the J end lost 3 bases, and 2 bases lay between the germline ends. Here the CDR3 reads CASRDYGYTF. The CDR3 DNA reads TGTGCCAGTAGGGACTATGGCTACACCTTC.

The rearrangement joins TRBV29-1 to TRBJ2-1; 11 bases fit TRBD2. The CDR3 runs 14 residues. Germline trimming cut 1 base from V and 10 bases from J; bases unmatched to any gene: 6. In germline, CDR1 is SQVTM, CDR2 ANQGSEA. The DNA for the CDR3 is TGCAGCGTTGAAGGGATTAGCGGGAGGGCCGAGCAGTTCTTC. As protein: CSVEGISGRAEQFF.

This chain connects TRBV28 to TRBJ2-1; 10 nucleotides match TRBD2. The junction had 6 bases not matched to a gene; V was cut back by 4 bases and J by 9 bases. Germline V gene data show CDR1 as MDHEN and CDR2 as SYDVKM. The CDR3 is made up of 14 amino acids. In nucleotides, the CDR3 is TGTGCCAGCAGTTCCCCAGGACTAGCGGTTGAGCAGTTCTTC. It specifies CASSSPGLAVEQFF.

The V and J genes are TRBV14 and TRBJ2-1, with D unresolved. Trimming took off 4 bases at V and 7 bases at J, with 11 bases between the two ends. Germline V gene sequence: CDR1 SGHDN, CDR2 FVKESK. The CDR3 loop spans 13 amino acids. CDR3 region: CASSLDAWNEQFF. As DNA, the CDR3 is TGTGCCAGCAGCCTAGACGCCTGGAATGAGCAGTTCTTC.

The chain combines TRBV27 with TRBJ1-5; no reliable D call. V was cut by 0 bases and J by 7 bases, with 7 bases left in between. The CDR3 totals 13 residues. In germline, CDR1 is MNHEY, CDR2 SMNVEV (reference sequence). The chain's CDR3 is CASSLSVAQPQHF. The CDR3 DNA sequence: TGTGCCAGCAGTTTATCGGTTGCGCAGCCCCAGCATTTT.

The chain is built from TRBV27 and TRBJ2-7; 7 bases line up with TRBD2. The junction had 8 bases not matched to a gene; V was cut back by 11 bases and J by 4 bases. This CDR3 comprises 12 residues. The germline CDR1 and CDR2 sequences are MNHEY and SMNVEV (reference sequence). The CDR3, as DNA: TGTGCCGCCCGGGGGGTCGGTTACGAGCAGTACTTC. Translating it yields CAARGVGYEQYF.

The chain recombines TRBV11-2 with TRBJ2-4; 8 bases match TRBD1. The V gene end was trimmed by 5 bases and the J gene end by 7 bases; junction bases not matched to a gene: 10. The CDR3 runs 15 residues. Germline V gene sequence: CDR1 SGHAT, CDR2 FQNNGV. The CDR3 region is CASSPRTGSGNIQYF. In DNA form, the CDR3 reads TGTGCCAGCAGCCCCCGGACAGGGTCCGGGAACATTCAGTACTTC. Together with reference TRBV11-2 and TRBJ2-4, the CDR3 gives the full variable domain: EAGVAQSPRYKIIEKRQSVAFWCNPISGHATLYWYQQILGQGPKLLIQFQNNGVVDDSQLPKDRFSAERLKGVDSTLKIQPAKLEDSAVYLCASSPRTGSGNIQYFGAGTRLSVL.

This clone has a single count. This chain joins TRBV29-1 and TRBJ2-7; unclear D gene. The germline CDR1 and CDR2 sequences are SQVTM and ANQGSEA. The CDR3 totals 13 residues. Between the trimmed V and J ends, which lost 4 bases and 1 base, there was a span of 11 bases. The CDR3 is CSVARPPSYEQYF. CDR3 nucleotides: TGCAGCGTTGCCCGCCCTCCTTCCTACGAGCAGTACTTC.

This sequence joins TRBV9 and TRBJ1-6, with D perhaps matching TRBD1 (6 bases). Trimming removed 3 bases from V and 15 bases from J, with 13 bases in between. CDR1 and CDR2 from the germline V gene are SGDLS and YYNGEE. The CDR3 is 12 residues long. DNA for the CDR3: TGTGCCAGCAGCGATCAACAGGGATTCCTCCACTTT. Encoded protein: CASSDQQGFLHF.

This clone showed up just a few times. The chain combines TRBV25-1 with TRBJ2-7; D is perhaps TRBD2 (5 bases). Trimming removed 1 base from V and 5 bases from J, with 12 bases in between. CDR3 length: 14 amino acids. Germline V gene sequence: CDR1 MGHDK, CDR2 SYGVNS. The CDR3 DNA is TGTGCCAGCAGTGAATTTGGACTTCCTAACGAGCAGTACTTC. Residues: CASSEFGLPNEQYF.

The table lists this clone with a few counts. The V and J genes are TRBV28 and TRBJ1-5, with D perhaps TRBD1 (5 bases). Germline assignment: CDR1 MDHEN and CDR2 SYDVKM. V was shortened by 6 bases and J by 5 bases, with 14 bases between the two germline ends. There are 14 residues in the CDR3. The CDR3 region has the DNA TGTGCCAGCAGGTCCGCAGGGCCAGATCAGCCCCAGCATTTT. Its translation: CASRSAGPDQPQHF.

V gene TRBV9 combines with J gene TRBJ1-6; 7 nucleotides line up with TRBD1. Per the germline V gene, CDR1 is SGDLS and CDR2 is YYNGEE. Germline trimming cut 0 bases from V and 0 bases from J; bases unmatched to any gene: 0. This CDR3 has 16 amino acids. The CDR3 DNA is TGTGCCAGCAGCGTAGGGACAGGCTCCTATAATTCACCCCTCCACTTT. This codes for CASSVGTGSYNSPLHF.

DNA for the CDR3: TGTGCCAGCATTAAAGGACAGGGGACCAACGTCCTGACTTTC. It is translated as CASIKGQGTNVLTF. The chain has TRBV2 and TRBJ2-6; 9 nucleotides agree with TRBD1. V was pared by 7 bases and J by 8 bases, with 6 bases of the junction left unmatched. The CDR3 contains 14 residues. The germline V gene encodes CDR1 SNHLY and CDR2 FYNNEI. The full variable domain, with the rest looked up from reference TRBV2 and TRBJ2-6, is EPEVTQTPSHQVTQMGQEVILRCVPISNHLYFYWYRQILGQKVEFLVSFYNNEISEKSEIFDDQFSVERPDGSNFTLKIRSTKLEDSAMYFCASIKGQGTNVLTFGAGSRLTVL.

The rearrangement joins TRBV6-1 to TRBJ2-1; D gene unclear. The CDR3 consists of 15 residues. Germline CDR1 reads MNHNS; CDR2 reads SASEGT. Trimming shortened V by 2 bases and J by 8 bases, and 16 bases separated the two germline ends. CDR3 nucleotides: TGTGCCAGCAGTGAAATAGGTGGTTTAGTGGATGAGCAGTTCTTC. As protein: CASSEIGGLVDEQFF.